The clone carrying this TCR beta chain showed up many times. Patients aged 18 to 65 had newly diagnosed hyperthyroidism of under 2 months' duration. RNA transcripts provided the source from which TCR beta CDR3 regions were amplified. During a first-round RT-PCR of the TCR CDR3, the HTBI primer set was used. Using its own MiXCR run on the multiplex PCR reads, TCRdb lists one record per CDR3 protein. Seen here are 300,000 to 450,000 distinct CDR3 sequences, approximately 18% observed once, and the top ten hold roughly 35%. The length of the CDR3 is 15 residues. The trim removed 4 bases at V and 1 base at J, leaving 5 bases unmatched. Per germline, CDR1 MNHEY and CDR2 SMNVEV (reference sequence). This sample was included in a study of T cells in Graves' hyperthyroidism and ophthalmopathy.

The sequenced sample was blood. The clonotype was recovered from a woman in her twenties or thirties with Graves' hyperthyroidism that later progressed to Graves' ophthalmopathy. The chain recombines TRBV27 with TRBJ2-3; the match to TRBD2 covers 7 bases. This chain's CDR3 is CASSSTSDRTDTQYF. The CDR3 nucleotides read TGTGCCAGCAGTTCCACTAGCGACCGCACAGATACGCAGTATTTT.